This T cell receptor beta chain was identified during a study of blood T cell repertoires in COVID-19. The wider study: From the United States, Italy and Spain came samples of acute and convalescent COVID-19. PBMCs, B-cell-depleted T cells, or T cells were the source of the cDNA or gDNA that made up the material.

As processed by the authors: Researchers report that nucleated cell counts were estimated from reference gene primer amplification. Profiling relied on immunoSEQ multiplex PCR, and the TCRdb table lists in-frame clones only, not all of them. The DNA gave D and trimming, while V, J and clone size come from that table. The table lists about 170,000 clones, around 67% of them singletons. This CDR3 is 17 amino acids long. V lost 0 bases, J lost 0 bases, and 5 bases stayed unmatched. Germline CDR1 SGHNT, CDR2 YENEEA. The clonotype was recovered from a woman aged 80 or over with acute or convalescent COVID-19. The sample comprised peripheral blood. The chain joins TRBV11-3 to TRBJ2-1; 7 nucleotides match TRBD2. CDR3 DNA sequence: TGTGCCAGCAGCTTAGAAGGTGCGGGAGACTCCTACAATGAGCAGTTCTTC. Protein sequence: CASSLEGAGDSYNEQFF.